This T cell receptor beta chain was found in a study of control samples from healthy donors and cancer patients. The germline CDR1 and CDR2 sequences are MNHNY and SVGAGI (reference sequence). The CDR3 sequence is 12 residues long. The V end was cut by 7 bases, the J end by 4 bases, with 8 bases between. The table came from immunoSEQ multiplex PCR; TCRdb's copy has only in-frame clones and leaves some out. The table shows about 120,000 clones, with 90% to 95% occurring only once. Material for sequencing was blood. The TCR sequence derives from a woman aged 18-29 years in good health. The V gene is TRBV6-6, the J gene TRBJ1-3; D is possibly TRBD1 (6 bases). The DNA of the CDR3 is TGTGCCAGCAAGGGGACAGGAAACACCATATATTTT. It encodes CASKGTGNTIYF.